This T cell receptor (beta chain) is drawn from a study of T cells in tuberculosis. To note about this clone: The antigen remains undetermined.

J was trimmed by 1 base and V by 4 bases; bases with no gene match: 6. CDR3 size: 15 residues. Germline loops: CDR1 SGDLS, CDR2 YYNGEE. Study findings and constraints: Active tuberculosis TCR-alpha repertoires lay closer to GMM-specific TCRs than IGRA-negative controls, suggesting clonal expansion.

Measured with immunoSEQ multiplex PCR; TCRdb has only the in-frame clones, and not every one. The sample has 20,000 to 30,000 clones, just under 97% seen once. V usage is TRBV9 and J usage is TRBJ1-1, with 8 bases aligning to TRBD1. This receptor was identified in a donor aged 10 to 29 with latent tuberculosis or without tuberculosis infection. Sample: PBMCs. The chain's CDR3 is CASSPSGTGNTEAFF. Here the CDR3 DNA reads TGTGCCAGCAGCCCGTCCGGGACAGGGAACACTGAAGCTTTCTTT. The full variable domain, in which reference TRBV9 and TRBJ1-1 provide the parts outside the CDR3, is DSGVTQTPKHLITATGQRVTLRCSPRSGDLSVYWYQQSLDQGLQFLIQYYNGEERAKGNILERFSAQQFPDLHSELNLSSLELGDSALYFCASSPSGTGNTEAFFGQGTRLTVV.